This TCR beta chain originates from a study of human T cells and chemical hapten exposure. The CDR3 has 14 residues. The J segment lost 1 base and the V segment lost 4 bases, leaving 1 base of the junction unmatched. Germline CDR1 and CDR2: MNHEY and SMNVEV (reference sequence). TCRdb called the RACE reads again in MiXCR, with one record for every CDR3 protein. The table shows around 69,000 distinct CDR3 sequences, with approximately 9.8% occurring only once. Time point meaning: patch test 1, 2 weeks after DPC sensitization. Stated treatment: therapeutic diphenylcyclopropenone sensitization with weekly scalp DPC. The sample holds a few counts of this clonotype. A clone one base away is much larger, so this may be a read error.

The specimen comprised whole blood, sampled in connection with sensitization to the hapten diphenylcyclopropenone (DPC). This rearrangement joins TRBV27 to TRBJ2-7; TRBD1 aligns across 10 bases. The source is a woman in her thirties or forties with alopecia areata. Some clones in this sample may be carry-over from other donors' samples. This chain's CDR3 is CASSWGQGSYEQYF. The CDR3 DNA sequence: TGTGCCAGCAGTTGGGGACAGGGGTCCTACGAGCAGTACTTC.